The 22 T cell receptor beta chains given below trace back to one sample, sequenced in a study of T cells in Graves' hyperthyroidism and ophthalmopathy. RNA transcripts yielded amplified TCR beta CDR3 regions. Primed by the HTBI set, a first-round RT-PCR was run on the TCR CDR3. Via MiXCR, TCRdb re-called the multiplex PCR reads, giving one row per CDR3 protein. The sample holds roughly 570,000 distinct CDR3 sequences, 15% to 18% seen once. The source material was blood. These receptors were collected from a woman aged 25 to 39 with Graves' hyperthyroidism.

This chain joins TRBV5-1 and TRBJ2-1, with 10 bases fitting TRBD2. Trimming removed 1 base from V and 8 bases from J; junction bases left unmatched: 9. Looked up from germline, CDR1 is SGHRS and CDR2 is YFSETQ. The CDR3 is 16 residues long. The DNA of the CDR3 is TGCGCCAGCAGCTTGTTAGCGGGAGGACCTATCTATGAGCAGTTCTTC. Amino acids: CASSLLAGGPIYEQFF.

This clonotype turned up a few times. The rearrangement links TRBV6-5 to TRBJ1-1; D ambiguous. V lost 4 bases to trimming and J lost 1 base, with 7 bases between them. CDR1 MNHEY and CDR2 SVGAGI come from the germline V gene. The CDR3 loop spans 13 amino acids. The CDR3 loop is CASSSWENTEAFF. The CDR3 region has the DNA TGTGCCAGCAGTTCATGGGAGAACACTGAAGCTTTCTTT.

This chain uses TRBV20-1 with TRBJ1-2, with D perhaps matching TRBD1 (5 bases). The V gene's germline CDR1 is DFQATT and CDR2 SNEGSKA (reference sequence). The CDR3 extends over 11 amino acids. CDR3 sequence: CSFTGPYGYTF. The CDR3, as DNA: TGCAGCTTTACAGGTCCCTATGGCTACACCTTC.

This clonotype was seen more than once but under ten times. The chain joins TRBV5-1 to TRBJ2-7; perhaps TRBD1 as D (5 bases). Trimming shortened V by 4 bases and J by 0 bases, and 8 bases separated the two germline ends. The CDR3 consists of 13 residues. Germline loops: CDR1 SGHRS, CDR2 YFSETQ. Here the CDR3 DNA reads TGCGCCAGCAGCATGGACACCTCCTACGAGCAGTACTTC. It codes for CASSMDTSYEQYF.

A few counts support this clonotype. This rearrangement joins TRBV18 to TRBJ2-1; 7 nucleotides match TRBD2. J lost 4 bases, V lost 8 bases, and 11 bases had no gene match. The CDR3 loop spans 15 amino acids. Germline CDR1 KGHSH, CDR2 LQKENI. DNA for the CDR3: TGTGCCAGCCACCATCGGGAGGCGAGATACAATGAGCAGTTCTTC. This translates into CASHHREARYNEQFF.

CDR3 in amino acids: CASSVGEATNEKLFF. CDR3 sequence (DNA): TGTGCCAGCAGTGTCGGAGAGGCAACTAATGAAAAACTGTTTTTT. The chain employs TRBV6-1 and TRBJ1-4, with no clear D. This CDR3 has 15 amino acids. Germline-derived CDR1 and CDR2 are MNHNS and SASEGT. Trimming took 4 bases from V and 0 from J, leaving 9 bases between them.

This clonotype was seen just once. The genes are TRBV20-1 and TRBJ2-1, with 11 bases aligning to TRBD1. The CDR3 loop spans 15 amino acids. From germline, CDR1 is DFQATT and CDR2 SNEGSKA (reference sequence). The junction had 5 bases not matched to a gene; V was cut back by 0 bases and J by 7 bases. CDR3 sequence reads: CSARDGDRGTNEQFF. The CDR3 coding sequence is TGCAGTGCTAGAGATGGGGACAGGGGGACTAATGAGCAGTTCTTC.

This clonotype was picked up many times. V and J are TRBV3-1 and TRBJ2-4; perhaps TRBD1 as D (6 bases). The V and J ends lost 1 base and 0 bases respectively, with 16 bases between them. This CDR3 is built from 18 residues. Germline loops: CDR1 LGHDT, CDR2 YNNKEL (reference sequence). The CDR3 loop reads CASSQGLRGPSAKNIQYF. In DNA form, the CDR3 reads TGTGCCAGCAGCCAAGGCCTCAGGGGTCCTTCAGCCAAAAACATTCAGTACTTC. Combining the CDR3 with reference TRBV3-1 and TRBJ2-4 gives the whole variable domain DTAVSQTPKYLVTQMGNDKSIKCEQNLGHDTMYWYKQDSKKFLKIMFSYNNKELIINETVPNRFSPKSPDKAHLNLHINSLELGDSAVYFCASSQGLRGPSAKNIQYFGAGTRLSVL.

The chain employs TRBV30 and TRBJ1-1, with no clear D. Trimming shortened V by 1 base and J by 0 bases, and 15 bases separated the two germline ends. This CDR3 contains 16 residues. From germline, CDR1 is GTSNPN and CDR2 SVGIG (reference sequence). CDR3 coding DNA: TGTGCCTGGAGTGAACAGTTGGTTGCCATGAACACTGAAGCTTTCTTT. It encodes CAWSEQLVAMNTEAFF. The full variable domain, completed using reference TRBV30 and TRBJ1-1, is SQTIHQWPATLVQPVGSPLSLECTVEGTSNPNLYWYRQAAGRGLQLLFYSVGIGQISSEVPQNLSASRPQDRQFILSSKKLLLSDSGFYLCAWSEQLVAMNTEAFFGQGTRLTVV.

In its sample, this clonotype was seen a few times. The chain links TRBV6-6 to TRBJ2-5, with D unclear. CDR1 is MNHNY, CDR2 SVGAGI, per germline (reference sequence). This CDR3 region has 15 residues. V was pared by 0 bases and J by 2 bases, with 10 bases between. In DNA, the CDR3 is TGTGCCAGCAGTTACTCGAGGCAAAAGCAAGAGACCCAGTACTTC. This encodes CASSYSRQKQETQYF.

Only a few counts were recorded for this clonotype. The chain has TRBV5-1 and TRBJ2-1; weak D call: TRBD2 (5 bases). Trimming left V 4 bases short and J 9 bases short, with 14 bases between. The CDR3 contains 13 residues. CDR1 is SGHRS, CDR2 YFSETQ, per germline. CDR3 sequence reads: CASSTPSPTEQFF. The CDR3 region has the DNA TGCGCCAGCAGCACCCCTAGCCCCACTGAGCAGTTCTTC.

The V and J genes are TRBV19 and TRBJ1-5; possibly TRBD1 for D (5 bases). Germline assignment: CDR1 LNHDA and CDR2 SQIVND (reference sequence). The CDR3 totals 13 residues. With 3 bases removed from V and 6 bases from J, the gap between germline ends came to 9 bases. The CDR3 protein is CASSMGVRQPQHF. CDR3 nucleotide sequence: TGTGCCAGTAGTATGGGGGTCCGTCAGCCCCAGCATTTT. Looking up the rest from reference TRBV19 and TRBJ1-5 gives the full variable domain: DGGITQSPKYLFRKEGQNVTLSCEQNLNHDAMYWYRQDPGQGLRLIYYSQIVNDFQKGDIAEGYSVSREKKESFPLTVTSAQKNPTAFYLCASSMGVRQPQHFGDGTRLSIL.

This clonotype was observed a few times. One end of the junction does not line up with germline, which may come from a read error. The chain combines TRBV11-2 with TRBJ2-7; unclear D gene. Germline V gene data show CDR1 as SGHAT and CDR2 as FQNNGV. The CDR3 length is 11 residues. This CDR3 reads CAGSLEREQYF. Here the CDR3 DNA reads TGTGCCGGCAGCTTAGAACGGGAGCAGTACTTC. Combining the CDR3 with reference TRBV11-2 and TRBJ2-7 gives the whole variable domain EAGVAQSPRYKIIEKRQSVAFWCNPISGHATLYWYQQILGQGPKLLIQFQNNGVVDDSQLPKDRFSAERLKGVDSTLKIQPAKLEDSAVYLCAGSLEREQYFGPGTRLTVT.

This clonotype was detected only a few times. This chain uses TRBV7-2 with TRBJ2-7; 10 bases match TRBD2. The trim removed 4 bases at V and 6 bases at J, leaving 24 bases unmatched. The CDR3 is 20 amino acids. The germline V gene has CDR1 SGHTA and CDR2 FQGNSA. The CDR3 DNA sequence: TGTGCCAGCAGCTCAGGACAGGGAGAGGCTAGCGGGAGTCCCAGTACCGAGCAGTACTTC. This sequence encodes CASSSGQGEASGSPSTEQYF. The full variable domain, with the rest looked up from reference TRBV7-2 and TRBJ2-7, is GAGVSQSPSNKVTEKGKDVELRCDPISGHTALYWYRQSLGQGLEFLIYFQGNSAPDKSGLPSDRFSAERTGGSVSTLTIQRTQQEDSAVYLCASSSGQGEASGSPSTEQYFGPGTRLTVT.

Points on this clonotype: A read error may be the cause here, since a much bigger clone is one base away. This chain connects TRBV6-5 to TRBJ2-3; D is uncertain. This CDR3 has 11 residues. Germline V gene lookup returns CDR1 MNHEY and CDR2 SVGAGI. The V end lost 8 bases, the J end lost 6 bases, and 9 bases lay between the germline ends. The CDR3 DNA reads as TGTGCCAGCGGTTCCTCGGATACGCAGTATTTT. Its protein product is CASGSSDTQYF.

CDR3 sequence: CASTLQAYGVGFYNEQFF. The DNA of the CDR3 is TGTGCCAGCACCCTTCAGGCGTACGGGGTTGGATTCTACAATGAGCAGTTCTTC. The chain recombines TRBV12-3 or TRBV12-4 with TRBJ2-1; D might be TRBD2 (5 bases). The CDR3 covers 18 residues. Trimming stripped 7 bases from V and 3 bases from J, with 25 bases between.

This clonotype was seen ten or more times. This chain links TRBV6-2 or TRBV6-3 with TRBJ2-7; D call uncertain. Germline CDR1 reads MNHEY; CDR2 reads SVGEGT. Trimming pared 0 bases from V and 4 bases from J, leaving 7 bases between. The CDR3 contains 13 residues. The CDR3 reads CASSYSAPYEQYF. In nucleotides, the CDR3 is TGTGCCAGCAGTTACTCCGCGCCTTACGAGCAGTACTTC.

This clonotype was seen at least ten times. The V gene is TRBV29-1, the J gene TRBJ2-3, with 10 bases matching TRBD2. Germline V gene data show CDR1 as SQVTM and CDR2 as ANQGSEA. V gave up 1 base and J gave up 0 bases; unmatched junction bases: 19. CDR3 length: 21 amino acids. The CDR3 nucleotides are TGCAGCGTTGAAGGGTACTCTAGCGGGAGTCGCCGGAGATCTAGCACAGATACGCAGTATTTT. Its protein is CSVEGYSSGSRRRSSTDTQYF.

This clonotype appeared a few times. J is TRBJ2-6 and V is TRBV6-2 or TRBV6-3; D gene unclear. V lost 7 bases and J 4 bases, leaving 11 bases between the germline ends. The CDR3 loop spans 14 amino acids. The germline V gene has CDR1 MNHEY and CDR2 SVGEGT. The CDR3 is CASNRRPGANVLTF. CDR3 sequence (DNA): TGTGCCAGCAACCGACGCCCGGGGGCCAACGTCCTGACTTTC.

This clonotype was counted many times. CDR3 protein: CASSFRGQIYEQYF. CDR3 sequence (DNA): TGTGCCAGCAGTTTCAGGGGACAAATCTACGAGCAGTACTTC. The V and J genes are TRBV27 and TRBJ2-7, with D tentatively TRBD1 (6 bases). In germline, CDR1 is MNHEY, CDR2 SMNVEV (reference sequence). The CDR3 is made up of 14 amino acids. V was trimmed by 3 bases and J by 3 bases, leaving 12 bases between them.

In regard to this clonotype: A much more abundant neighbour one base away suggests this may be a read error. The chain uses TRBV5-1 and TRBJ2-1; D is uncertain. The CDR3 consists of 11 residues. Germline V gene data show CDR1 as SGHRS and CDR2 as YFSETQ. CDR3 loop: CVSSFDDEQFF. The CDR3 DNA follows: TGCGTCAGCAGCTTTGATGATGAGCAGTTCTTC.

The J gene is TRBJ2-2, the V gene TRBV7-9, with TRBD2 identical over 7 bases. The CDR3 sequence is 13 residues long. V dropped 5 bases and J dropped 5; count of bases not matched to a gene: 2. CDR1 SEHNR and CDR2 FQNEAQ come from the germline V gene (reference sequence). CDR3 amino acids: CASSARETGELFF. The CDR3 coding sequence is TGTGCCAGCAGCGCGCGGGAGACCGGGGAGCTGTTTTTT.